Detailed here is one T cell receptor (beta chain). The data are from a study of blood T cell repertoires in COVID-19. Study in general: Donors in the United States, Italy and Spain gave samples during acute or convalescent COVID-19. T cells, B-cell-depleted T cells, or PBMCs provided the cDNA or gDNA that served as material.

Source study methods: Nucleated cell counts were estimated from reference gene primer amplification. Assay used: immunoSEQ multiplex PCR; TCRdb lists only in-frame clones, some missing. For V, J and clone size, that table is used; D and trimming come from the DNA. In the table there are roughly 30,000 clones, roughly 70% of which are singletons. Trimming pared 1 base from V and 8 bases from J, leaving 5 bases between. The CDR3 totals 11 residues. The germline V gene has CDR1 SQVTM and CDR2 ANQGSEA. Sequenced material: peripheral blood. This rearrangement joins TRBV29-1 to TRBJ2-2; D gene uncertain. This clonotype was sampled from a boy younger than 10 with active or convalescent COVID-19. The CDR3 DNA reads TGCAGCGTTGAAGTCGGGGGGGAGCTGTTTTTT. Residues: CSVEVGGELFF.